This T cell receptor (beta chain) was identified during a study of blood T cell repertoires in COVID-19. Study-level information: Some COVID-19 samples were acute and others convalescent; all came from the United States, Italy and Spain. The cDNA or gDNA used as material had been derived from T cells, B-cell-depleted T cells, or PBMCs.

The CDR3 covers 15 residues. Germline values: CDR1 MNHEY, CDR2 SVGAGI. V gave up 5 bases and J gave up 7 bases; unmatched junction bases: 12. Some clones are missing from TCRdb's copy, which holds only in-frame ones; the method was immunoSEQ multiplex PCR. The sample includes roughly 260,000 clones, roughly 88% of them seen just once. This TCR derives from a woman aged 40 to 55 who had recovered from COVID-19. The sample consisted of peripheral blood. The chain joins TRBV6-5 to TRBJ2-7; 9 positions agree with TRBD1. The CDR3 DNA sequence: TGTGCCAGCAGTCCCGGGACAGGGTTTCTGCGGGAGCAGTACTTC. Amino acid sequence: CASSPGTGFLREQYF.